The rows below give T cell receptor beta chains drawn from one sample of a study of cytomegalovirus exposure and HLA in healthy donors. TCRdb keeps only in-frame clones here, not all; method: immunoSEQ multiplex PCR. The sample records over 120,000 clones, more than 75% being singletons. What was sequenced was PBMCs. The receptors shown here come from a woman under 30 in good health and CMV-seropositive. CDR3s include the opening cysteine and the closing phenylalanine or tryptophan. A D gene is named only where the DNA matches it firmly. Not every row has a clone size; where given, it reads once, few, many or a size class.

V gene	clone size	J gene	D gene	CDR3 DNA	CDR3 protein
TRBV29-1	.	TRBJ2-7	.	TGCAGCGTTGAACGGTCAGGATCCTACGAGCAGTACTTC	CSVERSGSYEQYF
TRBV28	.	TRBJ1-2	TRBD1	TGTGCCAGCAGTCTACGGACAGGGGGCTTAAAGTATGGCTACACCTTC	CASSLRTGGLKYGYTF
TRBV4-2	.	TRBJ1-4	.	TGTGCCAGCAGCGGGAGTGGGAGCGGTGAAAAACTGTTTTTT	CASSGSGSGEKLFF
TRBV11-3	.	TRBJ2-1	TRBD2	TGTGCCAGCAGCTCAGGACTAGTCGGGCACAATGAGCAGTTCTTC	CASSSGLVGHNEQFF
TRBV15	.	TRBJ1-5	.	TGTGCCACCAGCAGAGCGAATCAGCCCCAGCATTTT	CATSRANQPQHF
TRBV7-9	few	TRBJ1-1	TRBD1	TGTGCCAGCAGCTATTCCAACCCGGGACAGGGGACTGAAGCTTTCTTT	CASSYSNPGQGTEAFF
TRBV5-6	.	TRBJ1-2	.	TGTGCCAGCAGCTTGAGCGCGCGACAGGTTAACTATGGCTACACCTTC	CASSLSARQVNYGYTF
TRBV4-1	few	TRBJ1-4	TRBD1	TGTGCCAGCAGCCAAGATATGGGACAGGGGGGTGAAAAACTGTTTTTT	CASSQDMGQGGEKLFF
TRBV6-4	.	TRBJ1-1	.	TGTGCCAGCAGTGACTCGCCGGGTCTAGAGACTGAAGCTTTCTTT	CASSDSPGLETEAFF
TRBV6-5	once	TRBJ1-2	.	TGTGCCAGCAGCAAACAGCCGTATGGCTACACCTTC	CASSKQPYGYTF
TRBV4-3	.	TRBJ1-6	.	TGCGCCAGCAGCCAAGATGCAGGGGCCCTCCACTTT	CASSQDAGALHF
TRBV6-1	few	TRBJ1-1	TRBD1	TGTGCCAGCCAGGGGACAGGCGGTATGAACACTGAAGCTTTCTTT	CASQGTGGMNTEAFF
TRBV2	once	TRBJ1-3	.	TGTGCCAGCAGTGTACAGCCCCAGGGGCCTGGAAACACCATATATTTT	CASSVQPQGPGNTIYF
TRBV5-6	.	TRBJ1-2	.	TGTGCCAGCACCCCTCCGGGTAACTATGGCTACACCTTC	CASTPPGNYGYTF
TRBV6-6	.	TRBJ1-4	.	TGTGCCAGCAGAAAAGCTCAGGGAGAAAAACTGTTTTTT	CASRKAQGEKLFF
TRBV27	.	TRBJ1-6	TRBD1	TGTGCCAGCAGTTTCTGGGGACAGAATTCACCCCTCCACTTT	CASSFWGQNSPLHF
TRBV15	.	TRBJ1-3	.	TGTGCCACCAGCAGAGCGGGAGGGTCTGGAAACACCATATATTTT	CATSRAGGSGNTIYF
TRBV6-4	.	TRBJ2-3	TRBD2	TGTGCCAGCAGTGACGCGGGGGGCCTAGATACGCAGTATTTT	CASSDAGGLDTQYF
TRBV7-2	.	TRBJ2-7	.	TGTGCCAGCAGCTTTGATACAGTCTACGAGCAGTACTTC	CASSFDTVYEQYF
TRBV4-1	.	TRBJ2-7	.	TGCGCCAGCAGCCGAAGCGGCCTTGAGCAGTACTTC	CASSRSGLEQYF
TRBV29-1	.	TRBJ1-4	.	TGCAGCGTTGCAGCGGGGGCCGGGGAAAAACTGTTTTTT	CSVAAGAGEKLFF
TRBV5-1	.	TRBJ1-1	.	TGCGCCAGCAGAGTTACAGTACAGAACACTGAAGCTTTCTTT	CASRVTVQNTEAFF
TRBV10-2	.	TRBJ2-7	TRBD2	TGCGCCAGCAGCGCACTAGCGGGGGTCTCCTACGAGCAGTACTTC	CASSALAGVSYEQYF
TRBV2	.	TRBJ2-7	TRBD2	TGTGCCAGCAGTTTCCCGGGGAGGGTATCCTACGAGCAGTACTTC	CASSFPGRVSYEQYF
TRBV5-1	.	TRBJ2-3	.	TGCGCCAGCAGCTCAGGGGCAGATACGCAGTATTTT	CASSSGADTQYF
TRBV12-2	.	TRBJ2-7	.	TGTGCAAGTCGCTTAGAAGGTAGGGGGACAGTGAAATACGAGCAGTACTTC	CASRLEGRGTVKYEQYF
TRBV15	few	TRBJ2-7	TRBD1	TGTGCCACCAGCATAGAGACAGGGCATTCCTACGAGCAGTACTTC	CATSIETGHSYEQYF
TRBV14	few	TRBJ2-1	.	TGTGCCAGCAGCCAGATACAGAGCTACAATGAGCAGTTCTTC	CASSQIQSYNEQFF
TRBV2	.	TRBJ1-2	.	TGTGCCAGCATGGGCCTTAACTATGGCTACACCTTC	CASMGLNYGYTF
TRBV15	once	TRBJ2-3	TRBD2	TGTGCCACCAGCAGAGATCGAGCGACCTCGGGAGGGGACGCCACAGATACGCAGTATTTT	CATSRDRATSGGDATDTQYF
TRBV12-5	.	TRBJ2-7	.	TGTGCTAGTGGTTCTGACAGTAAATCGGCCTACGAGCAGTACTTC	CASGSDSKSAYEQYF
TRBV5-1	.	TRBJ2-3	.	TGCGCCAGCAGCTTGGAACGCTACACAGATACGCAGTATTTT	CASSLERYTDTQYF
TRBV5-1	.	TRBJ2-7	.	TGCGCCAGCAGCTATTCAGGGGGGCTAGGCGAGCAGTACTTC	CASSYSGGLGEQYF
TRBV6-1	.	TRBJ2-1	TRBD2	TGTGCCAGCAAGATAGGTCCAGCGGGGGATTATGAGCAGTTCTTC	CASKIGPAGDYEQFF
TRBV25-1	.	TRBJ2-5	TRBD1	TGTGCCAGCAGTGAGGGACAGGGGGTGCGAGAGACCCAGTACTTC	CASSEGQGVRETQYF
TRBV6-1	.	TRBJ1-4	TRBD1	TGTGCCAGCAGTCGGGACAGGGGGGGAGAAAAACTGTTTTTT	CASSRDRGGEKLFF
TRBV5-4	few	TRBJ1-6	TRBD1	TGTGCCAGCAGCTTGTCATCCGGGACAGGGGTTTCACCCCTCCACTTT	CASSLSSGTGVSPLHF
TRBV5-6	.	TRBJ1-2	.	TGTGCCAGCAGTCCGTTAGGGGGGGCCTATGGCTACACCTTC	CASSPLGGAYGYTF
TRBV4-1	.	TRBJ1-6	.	TGCGCCAGCAGCGCTGAGGCCCGGGGGAGCTCCTATAATTCACCCCTCCACTTT	CASSAEARGSSYNSPLHF
TRBV10-3	few	TRBJ1-2	.	TGTGCCATCAGGGGGAGTAACTATGGCTACACCTTC	CAIRGSNYGYTF
TRBV12-5	.	TRBJ1-6	TRBD1	TGTGCTAGTGGTTTGGTCCCACCGGACAGGGGGAATCCACCCCTCCACTTT	CASGLVPPDRGNPPLHF
TRBV4-2	few	TRBJ2-5	TRBD2	TGTGCCAGCAGCCAAGTAAGCGGGGGGGCCGCCGGGACCCAGTACTTC	CASSQVSGGAAGTQYF
TRBV6-5	once	TRBJ2-7	TRBD1	TGTGCCAGCAGCAAAACCGGGACAGTATCCTACGAGCAGTACTTC	CASSKTGTVSYEQYF
TRBV5-1	.	TRBJ2-7	TRBD1	TGCGCCAGCAGCGAAACAGGGGCGCGTTCCTACGAGCAGTACTTC	CASSETGARSYEQYF
TRBV19	.	TRBJ1-6	TRBD1	TGTGCCAGTAGTATAGGGGGACAGTATAATTCACCCCTCCACTTT	CASSIGGQYNSPLHF
TRBV5-1	.	TRBJ2-3	.	TGCGCCAGCAGCTCCTATAATAAGCCCTCAGATACGCAGTATTTT	CASSSYNKPSDTQYF
TRBV5-6	.	TRBJ2-5	.	TGTGCCAGCAGCTTGATTAGGCCCGGGGAGACCCAGTACTTC	CASSLIRPGETQYF
TRBV28	.	TRBJ2-2	.	TGTGCCAGCAGACCAAGAATGCTAGACCCCGGGGAGCTGTTTTTT	CASRPRMLDPGELFF
TRBV9	once	TRBJ1-1	.	TGTGCCAGCAGCGTAGGGTTTGGGGCAGGTCAGGGGAACACTGAAGCTTTCTTT	CASSVGFGAGQGNTEAFF
TRBV13	.	TRBJ2-5	.	TGTGCCAGCAGCTTAGCGGGTTGGGAAGAGACCCAGTACTTC	CASSLAGWEETQYF
TRBV11-2	.	TRBJ1-5	.	TGTGCCAGCAGCCTCCTCCGGGGACCCCAGCATTTT	CASSLLRGPQHF
TRBV19	.	TRBJ1-2	.	TGTGCCAGTAGTATAGACATTAACTATGGCTACACCTTC	CASSIDINYGYTF
TRBV19	.	TRBJ2-5	.	TGTGCCAGTAGTATTCTCGGAGGGTGGGAGACCCAGTACTTC	CASSILGGWETQYF